This T cell receptor (beta chain) was identified in a study of neoadjuvant anti-PD-1 for oral cavity cancer listed by TCRdb under 2021. Regarding the complete study: Patients mostly received three to four biweekly doses of nivolumab at 3 mg/kg before curative-intent surgical resection. For patients who did not progress, a fourth nivolumab dose was given around day 43, followed by definitive surgical resection on days 50-56. Patients with complete response, partial response or stable disease by RECIST 1.1 were defined as responders, whereas patients with progression were defined as non-responders. There were 12 patients in the parent correlative cohort, and the response rate was around 35%. General conclusions and limits of the study: Higher pretreatment blood Treg/Th17 ratios correlated with both higher pretreatment blood TCRbeta clonality and lower post-treatment tumor TCRbeta clonality. After neoadjuvant nivolumab, significantly higher T cell clonality (Gini index) was found within PBMCs in non-responders than in responders. TCR analyses included only three patients per response group, and the authors called for larger cohorts for validation.

With respect to this clone: The antigen this receptor binds is unknown. Base qualities were left out, and no much larger clone turns up one base away.

The germline V end is reduced by 3 bases and the J end by 2 bases; junction bases left unmatched: 3. Taken from the germline V gene, the CDR1 and CDR2 loops are MDHEN and SYDVKM. Its CDR3 holds 14 amino acids, cysteine through phenylalanine. Only the CDR3 portion is preserved as DNA: 42 bases, with reading frame beginning at the first base. For deep sequencing of PBMC libraries, mostly 480 ng of input genomic DNA was used, and six replicates were run per sample. Following the manufacturer's instructions, the team built TCRbeta libraries using the immunoSEQ hsTCRbeta kit. The completed libraries were mixed into a single pool at 3 nM, then sequenced with an Illumina NovaSeq 6000 S4 flow cell. From the authors' description of their analysis: Raw data preprocessing and quality control were performed with the immunoSEQ Analyzer. The analysis was restricted to productive rearrangements, with each unique CDR3 amino acid sequence defining a clonotype. Repertoire clonality was estimated as the Gini-Simpson index, which was calculated using the R package tcR. Student's t test was used to compare Gini indices, while Pearson correlation assessed associations with tumor size change. Held by TCRdb, this immuneACCESS table contains in-frame sequences only and omits some clones. Under half of the omission traces to an unresolved V gene where checked; the cause of the rest is unknown. V, J and clone size were drawn from that table, and D and trimming were deduced from the DNA. In this sample the table shows about 10,000 clones, roughly three fifths of which occur a single time. 3.5% to 5% of the sample goes to the ten largest clones.

This sample's time point label indicates: after neoadjuvant nivolumab, at surgical resection. Patients were newly diagnosed with stage II-IVA oral cavity squamous cell carcinoma and had received no prior systemic or radiation treatment. The cohort was composed of patients with HPV-negative, locally advanced oral cavity squamous cell carcinoma. No culture maintenance or expansion was done, as the peripheral blood mononuclear cells went straight to analysis. The samples were drawn from a longitudinal correlative study tied to a single-arm phase II trial testing neoadjuvant nivolumab in oral cavity squamous cell carcinoma. Subject-matched pre- and post-treatment PBMCs and tumors from three responders and three non-responders were subjected to genomic DNA-based TCRbeta sequencing. Peripheral blood mononuclear cells were drawn once before nivolumab treatment and a second time after treatment, when surgery took place. The Maxwell RSC DNA from Cells kit was used to extract genomic DNA from PBMCs.

The TCR comes from a person aged 35 to 85 with oral cavity squamous cell carcinoma. Sample: PBMCs, taken after nivolumab (anti-PD-1) treatment. The sequence links TRBV28 to TRBJ1-2, with 7 bases aligning to TRBD1. The CDR3 protein sequence reads: CASSFGTANYGYTF. Here is the DNA: TGTGCCAGCAGTTTCGGGACAGCAAACTATGGCTACACCTTC.